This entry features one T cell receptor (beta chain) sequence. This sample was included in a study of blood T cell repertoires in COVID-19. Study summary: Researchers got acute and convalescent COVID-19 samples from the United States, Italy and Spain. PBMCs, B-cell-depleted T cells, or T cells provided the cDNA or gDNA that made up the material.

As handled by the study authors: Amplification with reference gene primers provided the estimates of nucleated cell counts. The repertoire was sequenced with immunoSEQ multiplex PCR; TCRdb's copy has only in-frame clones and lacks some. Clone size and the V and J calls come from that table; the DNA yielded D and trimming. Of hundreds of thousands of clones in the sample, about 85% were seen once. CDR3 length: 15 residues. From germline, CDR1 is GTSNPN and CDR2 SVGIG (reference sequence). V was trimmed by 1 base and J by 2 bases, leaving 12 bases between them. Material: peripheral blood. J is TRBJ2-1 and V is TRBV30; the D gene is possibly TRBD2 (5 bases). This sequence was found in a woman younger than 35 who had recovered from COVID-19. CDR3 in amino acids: CAWSASLGTYNEQFF. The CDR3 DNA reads TGTGCCTGGAGTGCTAGCTTGGGTACCTACAATGAGCAGTTCTTC.